The present T cell receptor (beta chain) was sequenced within a study of OX40 agonist ivuxolimab in advanced cancers. Study summary: Those treated in dose escalation had hepatocellular carcinoma, melanoma, renal cell cancer or head and neck cancer.

Germline CDR1 is KGHSH and CDR2 is LQKENI. J was trimmed by 0 bases and V by 5 bases; bases with no gene match: 9. This CDR3 comprises 18 residues. Study results and limitations: The investigators did not determine what antigen specificity the expanded peripheral T cells had.

TCRdb keeps only in-frame clones here, not all; method: immunoSEQ multiplex PCR. The sample holds about 86,000 clones; under 95% are singletons and the top ten take more than 8.5%. A note on this clone: Its antigen is currently unknown.

The receptor was derived from an adult with an advanced solid tumor such as melanoma, head and neck, liver or kidney cancer. This chain joins TRBV18 and TRBJ2-7, with 14 bases lining up with TRBD2. The sample here was CD4+ or CD8+ T cells sorted from blood, taken in a trial of the OX40 agonist ivuxolimab. The CDR3 coding sequence is TGTGCCAGCTCAGCTGGACTAGCGGGAGGACCTAGCTCCTACGAGCAGTACTTC. Translated: CASSAGLAGGPSSYEQYF.